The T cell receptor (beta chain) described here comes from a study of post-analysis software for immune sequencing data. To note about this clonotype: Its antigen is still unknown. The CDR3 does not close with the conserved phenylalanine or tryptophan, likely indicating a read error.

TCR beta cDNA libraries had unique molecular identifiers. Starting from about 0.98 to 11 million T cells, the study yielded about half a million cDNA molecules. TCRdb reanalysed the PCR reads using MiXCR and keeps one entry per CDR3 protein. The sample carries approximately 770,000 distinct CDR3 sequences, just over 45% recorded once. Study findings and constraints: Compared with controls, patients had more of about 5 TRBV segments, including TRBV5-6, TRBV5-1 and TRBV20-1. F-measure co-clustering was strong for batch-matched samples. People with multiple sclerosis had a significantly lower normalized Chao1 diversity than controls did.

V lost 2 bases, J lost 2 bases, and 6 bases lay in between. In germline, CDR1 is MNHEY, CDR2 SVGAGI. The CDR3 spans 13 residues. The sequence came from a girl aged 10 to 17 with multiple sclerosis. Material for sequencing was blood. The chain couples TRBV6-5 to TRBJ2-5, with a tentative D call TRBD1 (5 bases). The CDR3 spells CASSYRGQETQYC. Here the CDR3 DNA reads TGTGCCAGCAGTTACAGGGGTCAAGAGACCCAGTACTGC.